This T cell receptor beta chain derives from a study of blood T cell repertoires in COVID-19. Original data processing: Reference gene primer amplification in the assay estimated nucleated cell counts. Measured with immunoSEQ multiplex PCR; TCRdb has only the in-frame clones, and not every one. Clone size and the V and J calls come from that table; the DNA yielded D and trimming. The table has around 150,000 clones, about 93% seen once. With V trimmed by 5 bases and J by 0 bases, 11 bases remained unmatched. The length of the CDR3 is 17 residues. CDR1 and CDR2 (germline): MGHDK, SYGVNS. This clone has just a few counts.

The J gene is TRBJ2-3, the V gene TRBV25-1; 7 bases align to TRBD1. Material: peripheral blood. The source of this sequence is a woman between 45 and 60 years old with acute or convalescent COVID-19. The CDR3 region is CASSPLGQAYSTDTQYF. DNA of the CDR3: TGTGCCAGCAGTCCCCTCGGACAGGCGTATAGCACAGATACGCAGTATTTT. The whole variable domain, filled in from reference TRBV25-1 and TRBJ2-3, reads EADIYQTPRYLVIGTGKKITLECSQTMGHDKMYWYQQDPGMELHLIHYSYGVNSTEKGDLSSESTVSRIRTEHFPLTLESARPSHTSQYLCASSPLGQAYSTDTQYFGPGTRLTVL.